The 5 T cell receptor beta chains below come from one sample, sequenced in a study of shared clonotypes between healthy human individuals. Some clones are missing from TCRdb's copy, which holds only in-frame ones; the method was immunoSEQ multiplex PCR. This table holds about 980,000 clones, roughly 72% found once. Sequenced sample: memory CD4+ T cells sorted from blood. Specified subset: CD45RA-negative fraction. The receptor source for this set is a young man in good health.

This clone showed up just a few times. This chain links TRBV12-1 with TRBJ2-4; the DNA was not used to check the table's D call, TRBD1. TRBV12-1 is recorded as a pseudogene. This CDR3 spans 20 amino acids. CDR3 coding DNA: TGTGCCAGCAGCCTCCAACGACAGGGTGGTTTGTCCTTGGCCAAAAACATTCAGTACTTC. Translating gives CASSLQRQGGLSLAKNIQYF.

The V gene is TRBV6-5, the J gene TRBJ2-7; 9 nucleotides line up with TRBD1. Germline CDR1 MNHEY, CDR2 SVGAGI. The CDR3 loop spans 14 amino acids. V dropped 6 bases and J dropped 3; count of bases not matched to a gene: 6. The CDR3 DNA reads as TGTGCCAGCAGAGAGGGACAGGGTAACTACGAGCAGTACTTC. Translated: CASREGQGNYEQYF.

The V and J genes are TRBV7-9 and TRBJ2-3; D not resolved. This CDR3 is 12 amino acids long. V dropped 5 bases and J dropped 4 bases, with 7 bases sitting between them. Germline V gene data show CDR1 as SEHNR and CDR2 as FQNEAQ (reference sequence). CDR3 DNA: TGTGCCAGCAGCCGCGAGTCAGATACGCAGTATTTT. Residues: CASSRESDTQYF.

A few counts support this clone. This chain uses TRBV25-1 with TRBJ1-5; 9 positions agree with TRBD1. This CDR3 contains 16 residues. CDR1 MGHDK and CDR2 SYGVNS come from the germline V gene. Germline trimming cut 3 bases from V and 4 bases from J; bases unmatched to any gene: 7. The CDR3 here is CASSDQTGGRNQPQHF. The CDR3 region has the DNA TGTGCCAGCAGTGATCAGACAGGGGGACGAAATCAGCCCCAGCATTTT.

The chain employs TRBV19 and TRBJ1-4; 9 bases align to TRBD1. In germline, CDR1 is LNHDA, CDR2 SQIVND (reference sequence). The CDR3 has 16 residues. Trimming cost V 5 bases and J 7 bases; bases outside gene matches: 11. The CDR3 spells CASSAPRTGEAEKLFF. The CDR3 nucleotides are TGTGCCAGTAGTGCCCCCCGGACAGGGGAGGCTGAAAAACTGTTTTTT.